This TCR beta chain was obtained from a study of T-cell reconstitution after alpha-beta-depleted transplantation in children (dated by TCRdb to about 2016). General notes on the study: The study quantitatively tracked T-cell immune reconstitution after TCRalphabeta/CD19-depleted allogeneic hematopoietic cell transplantation in children using TCR repertoire profiling.

What the treatment or condition label conveys for this sample: allogeneic hematopoietic cell transplantation with graft depleted of TCRalphabeta T cells and CD19 B cells. The children who served as transplant recipients had been given grafts of TCRalphabeta/CD19-depleted allogeneic hematopoietic cells. Ten or more counts support this clonotype. Its antigen specificity is not known. Qualities for individual bases were not recorded, and no much larger clone is one base off. CDR3 length: 13 amino acids, cysteine to phenylalanine. Here the CDR3 DNA is all that survives: 39 bases in frame from base 1. Between the V and J ends, shortened by 7 bases and 4 bases respectively, the junction contains 13 bases. Reading the germline V gene gives CDR1 ENHRY and CDR2 SYGVKD. The paper as a whole reports these results and caveats: About two months after transplant, the apparently early recovery of alphabetaT-cell counts reportedly depended on just several hundred clones that had expanded rapidly and came from non-depleted graft cells. In some patients, the high TCRbeta diversity seen at day 60 was put down to recipient T cells and intrathymic progenitors that had survived conditioning. Over the following months the frequencies of hyperexpanded clones went down, and after one year T-cell counts and TCRbeta diversity were mostly credited to newly produced T cells.

Libraries were prepared through PCR. Sequencer: Illumina HiSeq 2500. To normalize quantification of the TCRbeta repertoire, the TCR libraries were built with molecular barcoding that relied on unique molecular identifiers. TCRdb cleaned the public reads at Q25 with fastp, built clones with MiXCR and kept in-frame beta chains. Entries are consolidated by CDR3 protein sequence, retaining the most common genes and DNA. For this sample there are about a million distinct CDR3 sequences; about 30% appear just once. Roughly 27% of the sample lies in the top ten. The rearrangement combines TRBV10-3 with TRBJ2-5; TRBD2 is perhaps the D gene, given 5 matching bases. This specimen was PBMCs, mostly from graft donor cells, taken 360 days after TCRalphabeta/CD19-depleted stem cell transplant. The TCR was taken from a boy in the first two years of life who had a stem cell transplant for SCID, so the T cells may come from the graft donor. The DNA reads as follows: TGTGCCATCAAGGCCAGAGGAGGAGAGACCCAGTACTTC. It codes for CAIKARGGETQYF.